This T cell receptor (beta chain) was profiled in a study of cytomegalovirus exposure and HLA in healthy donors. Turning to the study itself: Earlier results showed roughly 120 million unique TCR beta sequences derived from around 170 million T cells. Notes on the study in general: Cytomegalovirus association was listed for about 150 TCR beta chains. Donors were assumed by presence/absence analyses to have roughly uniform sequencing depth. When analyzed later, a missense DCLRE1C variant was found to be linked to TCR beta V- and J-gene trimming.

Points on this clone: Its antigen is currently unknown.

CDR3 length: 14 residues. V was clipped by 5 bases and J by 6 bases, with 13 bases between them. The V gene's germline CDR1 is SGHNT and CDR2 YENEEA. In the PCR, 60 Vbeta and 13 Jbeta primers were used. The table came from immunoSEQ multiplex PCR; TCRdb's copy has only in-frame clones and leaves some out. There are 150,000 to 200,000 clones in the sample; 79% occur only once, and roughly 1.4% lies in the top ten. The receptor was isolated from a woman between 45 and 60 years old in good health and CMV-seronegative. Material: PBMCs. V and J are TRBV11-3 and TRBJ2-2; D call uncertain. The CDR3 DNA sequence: TGTGCCAGCAGCCCGAGTGCATCCCCCGGGGAGCTGTTTTTT. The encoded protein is CASSPSASPGELFF.